This T cell receptor (beta chain) appears in the sequencing data of a study of T-cell memory formation after mild COVID-19. For the study at large: TCR clusters largely stayed donor specific.

The germline V gene has CDR1 SNHLY and CDR2 FYNNEI. CDR3 length: 15 residues. Unmatched junction bases numbered 11, after V lost 6 bases and J lost 4 bases. This clonotype was seen a few times. Constant-segment-primed 5'RACE gave TCR alpha and TCR beta cDNA libraries with sample barcodes and UMIs. Each CDR3 protein is one row after TCRdb ran MiXCR on the 5' RACE reads. The sample lists 250,000 to 350,000 distinct CDR3 sequences, roughly 16% seen once, with 23% in the top ten. This clonotype was obtained from a man younger than 30 who had mild COVID-19 (a few samples of this study predate the infection). Cell type and time point are not known. The sequenced sample was PBMCs or a T cell subset sorted from them (not recorded which). The genes are TRBV2 and TRBJ2-5; TRBD1 agrees at 7 bases. The CDR3 sequence: CASRRQGSGPETQYF. The CDR3 DNA reads TGTGCCAGCAGGAGACAGGGTTCGGGCCCAGAGACCCAGTACTTC. The variable domain in full, completed from reference TRBV2 and TRBJ2-5, reads EPEVTQTPSHQVTQMGQEVILRCVPISNHLYFYWYRQILGQKVEFLVSFYNNEISEKSEIFDDQFSVERPDGSNFTLKIRSTKLEDSAMYFCASRRQGSGPETQYFGPGTRLLVL.